The text below deals with one TCR beta chain. No antigen is known for it. Base qualities are not provided; no much larger clone lies one nucleotide away. This sample is part of a study of vaccination effects on CD4 cells after COVID-19 (dated by TCRdb to the early 2020s). A note on the overall study: Each participant received two doses of an mRNA SARS-CoV-2 vaccine, either BNT162b2 or mRNA-1273. SARS-CoV-2 spike-specific CD4+ TCR repertoires from before and after mRNA vaccination were compared in COVID-19 convalescent patients and in infection-naive vaccine recipients. Altogether, roughly 10 COVID-19 convalescent patients and several SARS-CoV-2-naive healthy vaccine recipients made up the full study. In the study, cultures from other donors were sequenced using the Oncomine TCR Beta short-read assay on an Illumina iSeq 100.

Study-wide findings and limitations: At late post-vaccination timepoints, both infection-induced and vaccine-induced clones showed marked clonal contraction, consistent with waning T cell responses. The study was limited by a small number of convalescent patients, and early post-infection timepoints were lacking. In healthy vaccine recipients, vaccine-induced clones were almost all SARS-CoV-2 mono-reactive, with only 1 of 255 being cross-reactive with common cold coronaviruses.

Library preparation used the immunoSEQ multiplex PCR assay. DNA from the cultured, isolated CD4+ T cells was subjected to TCR beta CDR3 sequencing. For the original study's pipeline: Non-productive TCR sequences were removed and reads were trimmed to the CDR3 region, keeping CDR3s of at least 7 amino acids. Antigen-specific clonotypes were identified with the MANAFEST web app by comparing expansion in peptide wells against reference cultures. For clones to be considered positive, expansion at FDR<0.05 versus reference and all other wells, an odds ratio above 5, and a frequency above 0.1% in two replicate wells were required. Cross-reactive clonotypes were defined as significantly expanded in SARS-CoV-2 spike wells and in at least one common cold coronavirus spike condition. Levenshtein distance calculated with the stringdist R package was used to assess CDR3 similarity, and unrooted trees were constructed with ape in R 3.6.1. TCRdb mirrors the immuneACCESS table, restricted to in-frame sequences. Some clones are absent from its copies; in checked studies, under half trace to an unresolved V gene, and the reason for the others is unknown. D and trimming come from the DNA, and the V and J calls and clone size come from that table. This sample comprises about 68,000 clones, around 80% of them detected only once. Of the sample, roughly an eighth is held by the ten largest clones.

In the ViraFEST assay, PBMC were stimulated with viral peptide pools, and antigen-specific CD4+ T cell clonotypes were then identified by expansion using TCR sequencing. After roughly 11 days of culture, CD4+ T cells were isolated with the EasySep CD4+ T cell isolation kit. The absence of prior SARS-CoV-2 infection in healthy vaccine recipients was confirmed by negative nucleocapsid antibodies before and after vaccination. Each well held under 2.5 million PBMC cultured in IMDM containing approximately 5% human AB serum, 8 to 10 IU/ml IL-2 and gentamicin, along with around 9.4 ug/ml peptides. Half of the culture medium was replaced with fresh IL-2-containing medium on days 3 and 7. Unless noted otherwise, every peptide stimulation condition was cultured in triplicate wells. PBMC were separated from whole blood using Ficoll-Paque Plus gradient centrifugation and were then either cryopreserved at -140C or used fresh. The overlapping peptide pools covered the spike proteins of SARS-CoV-2 as well as those of the common cold coronaviruses HCoV-NL63, HCoV-OC43 and HCoV-229E. Genomic DNA was extracted from cultured CD4+ T cells with the QIAamp micro DNA kit.

The clonotype was recovered from a human donor who received a COVID-19 vaccine. The sample here was CD4+ T cells from PBMCs cultured with SARS-CoV-2 spike peptides, taken before COVID-19 vaccination. This specimen's cell subset or site label, interpreted: SARS-CoV-2 spike overlapping peptide pool stimulation.

CDR3 region: CASSLDLGRTDTQYF. The DNA sequence reads TGTGCCAGCAGCTTGGACTTGGGGCGCACAGATACGCAGTATTTT. The chain joins TRBV5-4 to TRBJ2-3, and possibly TRBD1, on 5 matching bases. CDR1 and CDR2, looked up from the germline V gene (reference sequence), are SGHNT and YYREEE. Spanning cysteine to phenylalanine, the CDR3 consists of 15 amino acids. Only the CDR3 DNA is retained, 45 bases long and in frame from the first base. Trimming removed 0 bases from V and 1 base from J, leaving 9 bases between the germline ends.